The 32 T cell receptor beta chains below were found in one sample sequenced in a study of T cell clonotyping in hematopoietic cell transplantation. Libraries were prepared by immunoSEQ multiplex PCR; TCRdb keeps only in-frame clonotypes and omits some of them. Here the sample spans 55,000 to 70,000 clones, approximately 94% being singletons. The sequenced sample was peripheral blood mononuclear cells. All receptors derive from a man aged 50-59 years in good health. Some clones in this sample may be carry-over from other donors' samples.

V is TRBV28 and J is TRBJ2-5; the match to TRBD2 covers 14 bases. V gave up 4 bases and J gave up 5 bases; unmatched junction bases: 9. Looked up from germline, CDR1 is MDHEN and CDR2 is SYDVKM. The CDR3 spans 17 residues. In nucleotides, the CDR3 is TGTGCCAGCAGTTATGGACTAGCGGGAGGAGGAGGTGAGACCCAGTACTTC. Protein product: CASSYGLAGGGGETQYF.

The chain has TRBV7-3 and TRBJ1-1; 11 bases are shared with TRBD1. The CDR3 contains 15 residues. V trimming: 2 bases; J trimming: 1 base; junction bases outside the gene matches: 0. CDR1 is SGHTA, CDR2 FQGTGA, per germline. The CDR3 here is CASSLGTGGNTEAFF. For the CDR3, the DNA is TGTGCCAGCAGCTTAGGGACAGGGGGGAACACTGAAGCTTTCTTT.

The chain uses TRBV11-2 and TRBJ2-3; TRBD1 matches at 10 bases. V was pared by 5 bases and J by 5 bases, with 10 bases of the junction left unmatched. The length of the CDR3 is 16 residues. The germline CDR1 and CDR2 sequences are SGHAT and FQNNGV. CDR3 residues: CASSPLVTGGIDTQYF. CDR3 bases: TGTGCCAGCAGCCCCTTAGTGACAGGGGGCATAGATACGCAGTATTTT.

CDR3 sequence reads: CASSFPGNTEAFF. DNA for the CDR3: TGTGCCAGCAGCTTCCCGGGGAACACTGAAGCTTTCTTT. The gene calls are TRBV5-4 and TRBJ1-1; D gene uncertain. From germline, CDR1 is SGHNT and CDR2 YYREEE (reference sequence). Trimming removed 2 bases at V and 1 base at J, with 6 bases between. This CDR3 has 13 amino acids.

V and J are TRBV25-1 and TRBJ1-1, with D tentatively TRBD1 (6 bases). The V end lost 4 bases, the J end lost 4 bases, and 19 bases lay between the germline ends. This CDR3 region has 16 residues. Looked up from germline, CDR1 is MGHDK and CDR2 is SYGVNS. Here the CDR3 reads CASSGSRRGPGTEAFF. In DNA form, the CDR3 reads TGTGCCAGCAGTGGAAGCCGCAGGGGCCCGGGCACTGAAGCTTTCTTT. Filled out from reference TRBV25-1 and TRBJ1-1, the complete variable domain reads EADIYQTPRYLVIGTGKKITLECSQTMGHDKMYWYQQDPGMELHLIHYSYGVNSTEKGDLSSESTVSRIRTEHFPLTLESARPSHTSQYLCASSGSRRGPGTEAFFGQGTRLTVV.

Notes on this clone: The junction departs from germline at one end; a sequencing error may be responsible. The rearrangement joins TRBV20-1 to TRBJ1-2, with a tentative D call TRBD1 (5 bases). The CDR3 spans 10 residues. Germline CDR1 and CDR2: DFQATT and SNEGSKA (reference sequence). The CDR3 sequence is CSAREQGNSF. For the CDR3, the DNA is TGCAGTGCTAGAGAGCAGGGAAACTCCTTC.

CDR3 in amino acids: CASSLGRGVTYEQFF. The CDR3 nucleotides read TGTGCCAGCAGCCTCGGTCGTGGAGTAACCTATGAGCAGTTCTTC. The V gene is TRBV27, the J gene TRBJ2-1; the D is unclear. Germline lookup yields CDR1 MNHEY and CDR2 SMNVEV (reference sequence). The CDR3 runs to 15 residues. V shed 6 bases and J shed 8 bases, with 20 bases lying between them.

The V call is TRBV7-6, the J call TRBJ2-2, with D possibly TRBD2 on 7 matching bases. V shed 7 bases and J shed 2 bases, with 17 bases lying between them. This CDR3 contains 16 residues. The germline CDR1 and CDR2 sequences are SGHVS and FNYEAQ. CDR3 nucleotide sequence: TGTGCCAGCACCATTGGAGGGGGGGCCAACACCGGGGAGCTGTTTTTT. Protein product: CASTIGGGANTGELFF.

The chain employs TRBV2 and TRBJ2-7; D gene uncertain. This CDR3 comprises 15 residues. Germline loops: CDR1 SNHLY, CDR2 FYNNEI. V was clipped by 1 base and J by 0 bases, with 10 bases between them. CDR3: CASSEGVVSSYEQYF. The CDR3 DNA is TGTGCCAGCAGTGAAGGTGTGGTCAGCTCCTACGAGCAGTACTTC.

The chain is built from TRBV10-3 and TRBJ2-3, with 8 positions matching TRBD1. Germline trimming cut 6 bases from V and 0 bases from J; bases unmatched to any gene: 11. The CDR3 has 17 residues. Germline CDR1 reads ENHRY; CDR2 reads SYGVKD. CDR3 sequence: CAIRGQGKNSSTDTQYF. DNA of the CDR3: TGTGCCATCAGAGGACAGGGAAAAAACTCTAGCACAGATACGCAGTATTTT.

CDR3 bases: TGCAGTGCTTGGAGGACTGAAGCTTTCTTT. Its protein product is CSAWRTEAFF. The chain links TRBV20-1 to TRBJ1-1; D unresolved. V was trimmed by 5 bases and J by 5 bases, leaving 6 bases between them. CDR3 length: 10 residues. Germline V gene lookup returns CDR1 DFQATT and CDR2 SNEGSKA (reference sequence).

This clone was detected only once. This chain joins TRBV28 and TRBJ2-7, with D unclear. Per the germline V gene, CDR1 is MDHEN and CDR2 is SYDVKM. The CDR3 extends over 14 amino acids. Trimming shortened V by 3 bases and J by 0 bases, and 9 bases separated the two germline ends. The CDR3 is CASSFARSSYEQYF. The CDR3 DNA is TGTGCCAGCAGTTTCGCCCGAAGCTCCTACGAGCAGTACTTC.

This chain uses TRBV6-5 with TRBJ1-6, with 10 bases identical to TRBD1. The CDR3 totals 16 residues. In germline, CDR1 is MNHEY, CDR2 SVGAGI. V trimming: 2 bases; J trimming: 9 bases; junction bases outside the gene matches: 7. The CDR3 protein is CASSYQSGTGVSPLHF. The CDR3 nucleotides read TGTGCCAGCAGTTACCAGTCCGGGACAGGGGTTTCACCCCTCCACTTT.

This chain links TRBV27 with TRBJ2-5; 8 bases are a match to TRBD2. The germline V gene encodes CDR1 MNHEY and CDR2 SMNVEV (reference sequence). The junction had 7 bases not matched to a gene; V was cut back by 11 bases and J by 2 bases. This CDR3 comprises 13 residues. The CDR3 nucleotides are TGTGCCCTGCAAGCGGGGGAGCAAGAGACCCAGTACTTC. Its protein is CALQAGEQETQYF.

The chain has TRBV5-1 and TRBJ1-1; no firm D call. V lost 8 bases and J 3 bases, leaving 11 bases between the germline ends. Germline V gene sequence: CDR1 SGHRS, CDR2 YFSETQ. This CDR3 is 12 amino acids long. As DNA, the CDR3 is TGCGCCAGTCGGTTATTGGACACTGAAGCTTTCTTT. Translated: CASRLLDTEAFF.

This chain connects TRBV5-1 to TRBJ1-5; perhaps TRBD1 as D (5 bases). V was shortened by 4 bases and J by 3 bases, with 14 bases between the two germline ends. Germline V gives CDR1 SGHRS, CDR2 YFSETQ. This CDR3 comprises 15 residues. CDR3 coding DNA: TGCGCCAGCAGCCAAATGGGGGGGGACAATCAGCCCCAGCATTTT. Translation: CASSQMGGDNQPQHF.

The CDR3 sequence is CSVEDRKGQRQGGEQFF. DNA of the CDR3: TGCAGCGTTGAAGATCGAAAAGGACAGCGGCAGGGTGGTGAGCAGTTCTTC. The chain carries TRBV29-1 and TRBJ2-1; tentatively, D is TRBD1 (6 bases). Per germline, CDR1 SQVTM and CDR2 ANQGSEA. V was shortened by 0 bases and J by 9 bases, with 24 bases between the two germline ends. The CDR3 extends over 17 amino acids.

The chain recombines TRBV20-1 with TRBJ2-7; D gene unclear. Germline V gives CDR1 DFQATT, CDR2 SNEGSKA (reference sequence). Deletions cut 3 bases from V and 7 bases from J, with 10 bases between. This CDR3 is built from 11 residues. Written as DNA, the CDR3 is TGCAGTGCTAGGCAGGCCGGGGAGCAGTACTTC. Translation gives CSARQAGEQYF.

The chain links TRBV6-5 to TRBJ2-5, with D possibly being TRBD2 (5 bases). This CDR3 is 14 amino acids long. The germline V gene encodes CDR1 MNHEY and CDR2 SVGAGI. Trimming took 8 bases from V and 4 from J, leaving 17 bases between them. CDR3 region: CASARARGVETQYF. The CDR3 DNA reads TGTGCCAGCGCGCGGGCAAGAGGAGTAGAGACCCAGTACTTC.

The V gene is TRBV27, the J gene TRBJ1-1; D gene uncertain. Trimming removed 8 bases from V and 7 bases from J, with 17 bases in between. This CDR3 has 13 residues. The V gene's germline CDR1 is MNHEY and CDR2 SMNVEV (reference sequence). CDR3 loop: CASGSFPALEAFF. CDR3 in DNA: TGTGCCAGCGGATCCTTCCCTGCCCTTGAAGCTTTCTTT.

The chain links TRBV2 to TRBJ1-1, with D perhaps matching TRBD1 (5 bases). Germline CDR1 is SNHLY and CDR2 is FYNNEI. V was clipped by 2 bases and J by 5 bases, with 12 bases between them. The CDR3 spans 14 residues. The CDR3 nucleotides are TGTGCCAGCAGTGAAACGTCAGGGCGGACTGAAGCTTTCTTT. Its protein product is CASSETSGRTEAFF.

The chain carries TRBV7-3 and TRBJ2-1; 16 positions agree with TRBD2. V was clipped by 2 bases and J by 1 base; unmatched bases: 5. The length of the CDR3 is 19 residues. CDR1 and CDR2 from the germline V gene are SGHTA and FQGTGA. Here the CDR3 DNA reads TGTGCCAGCAGCTTATGGGGGACTAGCGGGGGGGCGTCCTACAATGAGCAGTTCTTC. It translates to CASSLWGTSGGASYNEQFF.

This clone appeared once. V gene TRBV28 combines with J gene TRBJ1-4; no reliable D call. The germline V and J ends were trimmed by 5 bases and 5 bases, with 18 bases remaining between them. Germline V lookup: CDR1 MDHEN, CDR2 SYDVKM. The CDR3 runs to 16 residues. CDR3 sequence (DNA): TGTGCCAGCAGTGAAACGGTGCCCAGTAGAAATGAAAAACTGTTTTTT. This encodes CASSETVPSRNEKLFF. Filled out from reference TRBV28 and TRBJ1-4, the complete variable domain reads DVKVTQSSRYLVKRTGEKVFLECVQDMDHENMFWYRQDPGLGLRLIYFSYDVKMKEKGDIPEGYSVSREKKERFSLILESASTNQTSMYLCASSETVPSRNEKLFFGSGTQLSVL.

This clone was detected only once. This sample includes further DNA sequences coding for the same CDR3. V gene TRBV9 combines with J gene TRBJ1-2; D might be TRBD1 (5 bases). The V end was cut by 0 bases, the J end by 5 bases, with 11 bases between. The germline V gene encodes CDR1 SGDLS and CDR2 YYNGEE. The CDR3 length is 14 residues. CDR3 protein: CASSVDPEGYGYTF. The CDR3 DNA follows: TGTGCCAGCAGCGTAGACCCTGAGGGGTATGGCTACACCTTC.

The CDR3 DNA reads as TGTGCCAGCGGGGACCAAGAGACCCAGTACTTC. This codes for CASGDQETQYF. The chain has TRBV28 and TRBJ2-5; D not certain. This CDR3 contains 11 residues. Trimming removed 8 bases from V and 0 bases from J, with 4 bases in between. The germline CDR1 and CDR2 sequences are MDHEN and SYDVKM. Looking up the rest from reference TRBV28 and TRBJ2-5 gives the full variable domain: DVKVTQSSRYLVKRTGEKVFLECVQDMDHENMFWYRQDPGLGLRLIYFSYDVKMKEKGDIPEGYSVSREKKERFSLILESASTNQTSMYLCASGDQETQYFGPGTRLLVL.

The CDR3 region has the DNA TGCGCCAGCAGGGCCCCGGGACAGGGGGCTTTGTCTGGAAACACCATATATTTT. Translating gives CASRAPGQGALSGNTIYF. The chain has TRBV4-1 and TRBJ1-3; 12 bases are shared with TRBD1. The CDR3 is 18 amino acids. Trimming at V came to 6 bases and at J to 1 base, leaving 10 bases not matched to a gene. CDR1 MGHRA and CDR2 YSYEKL come from the germline V gene.

This sequence joins TRBV27 and TRBJ2-3; 7 bases map to TRBD2. This CDR3 has 15 residues. Per the germline V gene, CDR1 is MNHEY and CDR2 is SMNVEV (reference sequence). The trim removed 6 bases at V and 6 bases at J, leaving 12 bases unmatched. CDR3 region: CASRTLRGVSDTQYF. The CDR3 DNA follows: TGTGCCAGCAGAACTCTTCGGGGGGTTTCGGATACGCAGTATTTT.

CDR3 loop: CASSYLTTNTGELFF. The CDR3 region has the DNA TGTGCCAGCAGTTACCTAACGACGAACACCGGGGAGCTGTTTTTT. The V and J genes are TRBV6-5 and TRBJ2-2; D is undetermined. V was trimmed by 2 bases and J by 0 bases, leaving 7 bases between them. Germline V CDR1 and CDR2: MNHEY, SVGAGI. CDR3 size: 15 residues.

The chain couples TRBV7-8 to TRBJ2-1; 7 nucleotides match TRBD2. This CDR3 is 15 amino acids long. J gave up 2 bases and V 1 base, and 2 bases lay outside the gene matches. Germline V gene lookup returns CDR1 SGHVS and CDR2 FQNEAQ. In DNA, the CDR3 is TGTGCCAGCAGCTTAGGGGGGGGTGCCTACAATGAGCAGTTCTTC. This translates into CASSLGGGAYNEQFF.

The chain combines TRBV19 with TRBJ2-7; 7 bases are a match to TRBD1. Germline CDR1 and CDR2: LNHDA and SQIVND (reference sequence). Trimming cost V 11 bases and J 0 bases; bases outside gene matches: 7. This CDR3 has 13 residues. The CDR3 spells CASARDSSYEQYF. The DNA of the CDR3 is TGTGCCTCTGCCCGGGACAGCTCCTACGAGCAGTACTTC.

The chain is built from TRBV5-1 and TRBJ2-1; 12 bases line up with TRBD2. Unmatched junction bases numbered 5, after V lost 0 bases and J lost 7 bases. CDR1 and CDR2 (germline): SGHRS, YFSETQ. This CDR3 contains 16 residues. The CDR3 coding sequence is TGCGCCAGCAGCTTGGGATGGACTAGCGGGACAAATGAGCAGTTCTTC. This sequence encodes CASSLGWTSGTNEQFF.

This chain uses TRBV5-1 with TRBJ2-3, with D unclear. This CDR3 is built from 14 residues. Germline V gene lookup returns CDR1 SGHRS and CDR2 YFSETQ. The V end lost 3 bases, the J end lost 4 bases, and 12 bases lay between the germline ends. Here the CDR3 DNA reads TGCGCCAGCAGCTATGGTCAGCGCGCAGATACGCAGTATTTT. This translates into CASSYGQRADTQYF.